The 5 T cell receptor beta chains given below trace back to one sample, sequenced in a study of blood T cell repertoires in COVID-19. Sequencing used immunoSEQ multiplex PCR; TCRdb keeps in-frame clones, though not all of them. The sample lists around 330,000 clones; 89% were seen once. Sequenced material: PBMCs or T cells enriched from blood (not recorded which). These receptors were taken from a man aged 55 to 70 who had recovered from COVID-19.

V gene TRBV5-1 combines with J gene TRBJ2-1; 8 bases align to TRBD1. The CDR3 covers 14 residues. Losses at the gene ends were 4 bases for V and 7 bases for J; bases not matched to a gene: 7. The germline V gene has CDR1 SGHRS and CDR2 YFSETQ. The DNA of the CDR3 is TGCGCCAGCAGCGACGTACAGGGGGGTAATGAGCAGTTCTTC. This translates into CASSDVQGGNEQFF.

The rearrangement links TRBV6-6 to TRBJ2-6; D not certain. The CDR3 contains 15 residues. Trimming took 7 bases from V and 2 from J, leaving 12 bases between them. Germline CDR1 MNHNY, CDR2 SVGAGI (reference sequence). CDR3 bases: TGTGCCAGCAAAATAGATCTGGCTGGGGCCAACGTCCTGACTTTC. Protein: CASKIDLAGANVLTF.

The rearrangement links TRBV19 to TRBJ1-3; 9 bases are a match to TRBD1. The ends lost 7 bases at V and 1 base at J; junction bases unmatched: 11. The CDR3 sequence is 17 residues long. Looked up from germline, CDR1 is LNHDA and CDR2 is SQIVND (reference sequence). CDR3: CASTSGTGIWSGNTIYF. For the CDR3, the DNA is TGTGCCAGTACCTCCGGGACAGGGATTTGGTCTGGAAACACCATATATTTT.

This chain connects TRBV11-2 to TRBJ2-5; D unresolved. This CDR3 has 17 residues. V was pared by 3 bases and J by 5 bases, with 22 bases between. Germline CDR1 is SGHAT and CDR2 is FQNNGV. The CDR3 is CASSLSAAALTSETQYF. Here the CDR3 DNA reads TGTGCCAGCAGCTTGTCCGCCGCGGCCCTGACTTCGGAGACCCAGTACTTC.

The rearrangement joins TRBV6-6 to TRBJ2-3; TRBD2 matches at 14 bases. V lost 4 bases and J lost 4; bases outside the gene matches: 4. Germline assignment: CDR1 MNHNY and CDR2 SVGAGI (reference sequence). The CDR3 totals 16 residues. CDR3 in amino acids: CASSSGLAGAADTQYF. The CDR3 coding sequence is TGTGCCAGCAGTTCGGGACTAGCGGGAGCCGCAGATACGCAGTATTTT.